Listed below are T cell receptor beta chains from one sample, sequenced in a study of Ad26.COV2.S vaccination and SARS-CoV-2 variants. Sequencing used immunoSEQ multiplex PCR; TCRdb keeps in-frame clones, though not all of them. The table shows hundreds of thousands of clones, with 80% to 90% occurring only once. The sequencing used peripheral blood, collected in a trial of Ad26.COV2.S vaccine versus placebo. All receptors derive from a person aged 18-60 years who received the Ad26.COV2.S COVID-19 vaccine or a placebo. CDR3s leave out the opening cysteine and the closing phenylalanine or tryptophan. A D gene is named only where the DNA matches it firmly. Not all rows give a size; the values are once, few, many and, for expanded clones, a class.

CDR3: ASSYSAQGTGELF; J: TRBJ2-2; V: TRBV6-6; size: .; D: .
CDR3: ASTDPSYRFDEQF; J: TRBJ2-1; V: TRBV5-1; size: few; D: .
CDR3: ASSLSSGSYNEQF; J: TRBJ2-1; V: TRBV5-1; size: .; D: .
CDR3: ASSPAGTLVGEKLF; J: TRBJ1-4; V: TRBV13; size: .; D: .
CDR3: ASSPSWSSGANVLT; J: TRBJ2-6; V: TRBV18; size: .; D: .
CDR3: ASSQGWGLGQETQY; J: TRBJ2-5; V: TRBV3-1/TRBV3-2; size: .; D: TRBD2
CDR3: SVESRLNTEAF; J: TRBJ1-1; V: TRBV29-1; size: once; D: .
CDR3: ASSLLGAGGTEAF; J: TRBJ1-1; V: TRBV28; size: .; D: .
CDR3: ASSPAFRTGGSYNEQF; J: TRBJ2-1; V: TRBV7-9; size: once; D: TRBD1
CDR3: ASRRENTGELF; J: TRBJ2-2; V: TRBV28; size: .; D: .
CDR3: ASSIPGQGGQY; J: TRBJ2-7; V: TRBV28; size: .; D: TRBD1
CDR3: ASSPRTPQVRETQY; J: TRBJ2-5; V: TRBV7-9; size: .; D: .
CDR3: AIPGVGGYT; J: TRBJ1-2; V: TRBV28; size: .; D: .
CDR3: ASSFRTSYASSYEQY; J: TRBJ2-7; V: TRBV5-1; size: .; D: TRBD2
CDR3: ASSLHPIGELF; J: TRBJ2-2; V: TRBV7-9; size: .; D: .
CDR3: ATSRDYGMSTEAF; J: TRBJ1-1; V: TRBV15; size: .; D: .
CDR3: AWSPGNTGELF; J: TRBJ2-2; V: TRBV30; size: few; D: .
CDR3: ASSVGGNTGELF; J: TRBJ2-2; V: TRBV9; size: .; D: .
CDR3: ASSLVARAREQF; J: TRBJ2-1; V: TRBV5-5; size: .; D: .
CDR3: ASTPGLGGETQY; J: TRBJ2-5; V: TRBV7-2; size: .; D: TRBD2
CDR3: ASSTRGAGANVLT; J: TRBJ2-6; V: TRBV11-2; size: .; D: .
CDR3: ASRRTEDTQY; J: TRBJ2-5; V: TRBV10-2; size: .; D: .
CDR3: ASSPPEGTPHTDTQY; J: TRBJ2-3; V: TRBV28; size: .; D: .
CDR3: ASSQGGRGGVTDTQY; J: TRBJ2-3; V: TRBV4-1; size: .; D: TRBD2
CDR3: ASSLYTDSYEQY; J: TRBJ2-7; V: TRBV5-1; size: .; D: .
CDR3: ASSYWGGRGTEAF; J: TRBJ1-1; V: TRBV6-5; size: .; D: .
CDR3: ASSPEKGTAEGEAF; J: TRBJ1-1; V: TRBV18; size: .; D: TRBD1
CDR3: ASSSVGQGNEKLF; J: TRBJ1-4; V: TRBV5-8; size: .; D: .
CDR3: ASSYWGQANEQY; J: TRBJ2-7; V: TRBV5-1; size: .; D: TRBD1
CDR3: ASSSGTTLNEQF; J: TRBJ2-1; V: TRBV28; size: .; D: .
CDR3: ASIFYNEQF; J: TRBJ2-1; V: TRBV2; size: .; D: .
CDR3: ATIKGTNSYEQY; J: TRBJ2-7; V: TRBV18; size: .; D: .
CDR3: ASSFFVGRTSSYNEQF; J: TRBJ2-1; V: TRBV5-5; size: .; D: .
CDR3: ASSWGLAGGPSYNEQF; J: TRBJ2-1; V: TRBV5-1; size: .; D: TRBD2
CDR3: ASILRPGNEQY; J: TRBJ2-7; V: TRBV5-5; size: .; D: .
CDR3: ASSRLRGYT; J: TRBJ1-2; V: TRBV28; size: .; D: .
CDR3: ASRPGANGYT; J: TRBJ1-2; V: TRBV19; size: .; D: .
CDR3: ASRRGNEQY; J: TRBJ2-7; V: TRBV10-1; size: few; D: .
CDR3: ASSLPPGQGSGANVLT; J: TRBJ2-6; V: TRBV7-6; size: .; D: .
CDR3: ASSQDLGPFSGNTIY; J: TRBJ1-3; V: TRBV4-3; size: .; D: .
CDR3: ATAWGQTLGDTQY; J: TRBJ2-3; V: TRBV28; size: .; D: TRBD1
CDR3: AWETNSGNTIY; J: TRBJ1-3; V: TRBV30; size: .; D: .
CDR3: ASKTGTGLYNEQF; J: TRBJ2-1; V: TRBV6-5; size: .; D: TRBD1
CDR3: ASSYRESYEQF; J: TRBJ2-1; V: TRBV5-5; size: .; D: .
CDR3: ASSLMGGQETQY; J: TRBJ2-5; V: TRBV7-3; size: .; D: .
CDR3: ASSEQFNEQF; J: TRBJ2-1; V: TRBV2; size: .; D: .
CDR3: ASSSHEVGNTIY; J: TRBJ1-3; V: TRBV19; size: few; D: .
CDR3: ASSPLRKSTDTQY; J: TRBJ2-3; V: TRBV9; size: .; D: .
CDR3: ASSGEETQY; J: TRBJ2-5; V: TRBV5-6; size: .; D: .
CDR3: ASSPQGYGRRVTDTQY; J: TRBJ2-3; V: TRBV7-9; size: .; D: .
CDR3: ASSQDRAYGYT; J: TRBJ1-2; V: TRBV5-4; size: few; D: TRBD1